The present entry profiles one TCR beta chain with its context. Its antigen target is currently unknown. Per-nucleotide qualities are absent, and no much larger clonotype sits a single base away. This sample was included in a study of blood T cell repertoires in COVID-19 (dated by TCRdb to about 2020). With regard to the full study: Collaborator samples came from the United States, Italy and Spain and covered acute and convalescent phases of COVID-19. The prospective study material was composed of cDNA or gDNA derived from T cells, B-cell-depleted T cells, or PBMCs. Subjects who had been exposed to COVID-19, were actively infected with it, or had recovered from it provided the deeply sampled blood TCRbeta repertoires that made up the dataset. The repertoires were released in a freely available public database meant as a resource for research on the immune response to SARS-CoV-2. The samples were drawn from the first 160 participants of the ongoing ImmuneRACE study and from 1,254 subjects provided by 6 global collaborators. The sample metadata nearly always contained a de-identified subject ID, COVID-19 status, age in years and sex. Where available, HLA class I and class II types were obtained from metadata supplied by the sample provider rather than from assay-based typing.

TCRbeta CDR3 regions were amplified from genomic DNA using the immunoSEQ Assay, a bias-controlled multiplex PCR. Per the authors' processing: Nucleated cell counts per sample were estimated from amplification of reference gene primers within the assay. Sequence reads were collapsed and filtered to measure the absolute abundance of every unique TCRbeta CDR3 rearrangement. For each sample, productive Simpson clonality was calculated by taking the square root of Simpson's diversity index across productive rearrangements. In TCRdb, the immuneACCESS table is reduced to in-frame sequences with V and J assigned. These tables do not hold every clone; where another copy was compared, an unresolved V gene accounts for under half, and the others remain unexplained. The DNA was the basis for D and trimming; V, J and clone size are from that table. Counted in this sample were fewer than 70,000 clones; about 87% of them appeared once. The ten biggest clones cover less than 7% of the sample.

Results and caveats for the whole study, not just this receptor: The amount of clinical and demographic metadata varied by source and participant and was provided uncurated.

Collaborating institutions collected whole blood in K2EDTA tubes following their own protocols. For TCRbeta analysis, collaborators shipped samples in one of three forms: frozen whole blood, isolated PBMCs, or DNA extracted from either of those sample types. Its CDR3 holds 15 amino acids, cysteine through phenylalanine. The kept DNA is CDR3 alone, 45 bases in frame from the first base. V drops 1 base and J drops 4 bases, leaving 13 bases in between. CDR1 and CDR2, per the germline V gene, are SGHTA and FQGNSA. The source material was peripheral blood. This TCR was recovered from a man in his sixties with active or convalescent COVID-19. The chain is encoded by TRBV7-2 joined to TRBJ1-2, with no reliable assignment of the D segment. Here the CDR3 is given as CASSLGGNPLYGYTF. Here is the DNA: TGTGCCAGCAGCTTAGGAGGGAATCCCCTCTATGGCTACACCTTC.